The 17 T cell receptor beta chains given below trace back to one sample, sequenced in a study of shared clonotypes between healthy human individuals. The table came from immunoSEQ multiplex PCR; TCRdb's copy has only in-frame clones and leaves some out. The data show a few million clones, with over 85% seen just once and around 0.14% held by the top ten. Sequencing was carried out using naive CD4+ T cells sorted from blood. Subset in this sample: CD45RA+ positively selected. These receptors were collected from a young man in good health.

This chain joins TRBV7-2 and TRBJ2-1; 14 nucleotides agree with TRBD2. This CDR3 has 18 amino acids. V lost 6 bases, J lost 6 bases, and 13 bases stayed unmatched. CDR1 is SGHTA and CDR2 is FQGNSA in the germline V gene. The CDR3 is CASSSEQPGLAGVNEQFF. The CDR3 DNA reads as TGTGCCAGCAGTTCGGAACAGCCGGGACTAGCGGGAGTCAATGAGCAGTTCTTC.

The chain recombines TRBV19 with TRBJ2-7; 7 bases map to TRBD1. CDR1 LNHDA and CDR2 SQIVND come from the germline V gene (reference sequence). The CDR3 contains 14 residues. V lost 6 bases to trimming and J lost 0 bases; unmatched junction nucleotides: 5. The CDR3 sequence: CASREQGRSYEQYF. DNA for the CDR3: TGTGCCAGTAGAGAACAGGGGCGCTCCTACGAGCAGTACTTC.

The chain joins TRBV28 to TRBJ1-2; 8 positions match TRBD1. CDR3 length equals 14 residues. The V and J ends lost 3 bases and 4 bases, in that order; junction bases with no gene match: 4. Germline CDR1 MDHEN, CDR2 SYDVKM. CDR3 sequence: CASSLAGGSYGYTF. DNA for the CDR3: TGTGCCAGCAGTTTGGCAGGGGGCAGCTATGGCTACACCTTC.

The chain carries TRBV2 and TRBJ2-2, with a tentative D call TRBD2 (5 bases). Germline V CDR1 and CDR2: SNHLY, FYNNEI. This CDR3 comprises 16 residues. The ends were cut back, 7 bases at V and 1 base at J, with 16 bases in the middle. This CDR3 reads CASTRRGQVNTGELFF. As DNA, the CDR3 is TGTGCCAGCACCCGTCGGGGTCAGGTGAACACCGGGGAGCTGTTTTTT. The whole variable domain, filled in from reference TRBV2 and TRBJ2-2, reads EPEVTQTPSHQVTQMGQEVILRCVPISNHLYFYWYRQILGQKVEFLVSFYNNEISEKSEIFDDQFSVERPDGSNFTLKIRSTKLEDSAMYFCASTRRGQVNTGELFFGEGSRLTVL.

Concerning this clone itself: The sample holds other DNA sequences that translate to the same CDR3. The chain links TRBV6-6 to TRBJ1-6; TRBD1 agrees at 8 bases. CDR3 size: 16 residues. Germline trimming cut 5 bases from V and 9 bases from J; bases unmatched to any gene: 12. CDR1 is MNHNY, CDR2 SVGAGI, per germline (reference sequence). CDR3 nucleotides: TGTGCCAGCAGTCTTCCGGACAGGGTTAATGGTTCACCCCTCCACTTT. Translated, it gives CASSLPDRVNGSPLHF.

V and J are TRBV2 and TRBJ2-7; D is possibly TRBD2 (5 bases). This CDR3 is 14 amino acids long. Between the trimmed V and J ends, which lost 2 bases and 1 base, there was a span of 9 bases. Looked up from germline, CDR1 is SNHLY and CDR2 is FYNNEI. The CDR3 here is CASSELLASYEQYF. The CDR3 DNA sequence: TGTGCCAGCAGTGAACTCCTAGCTTCCTACGAGCAGTACTTC.

The rearrangement links TRBV5-4 to TRBJ1-2; D is uncertain. This CDR3 region has 14 residues. The V end was cut by 4 bases, the J end by 0 bases, with 10 bases between. The germline gives CDR1 SGHNT, CDR2 YYREEE (reference sequence). The CDR3 bases are TGTGCCAGCAGCCCAGCCGAGACTAACTATGGCTACACCTTC. This gives the protein CASSPAETNYGYTF. Looking up the rest from reference TRBV5-4 and TRBJ1-2 gives the full variable domain: ETGVTQSPTHLIKTRGQQVTLRCSSQSGHNTVSWYQQALGQGPQFIFQYYREEENGRGNFPPRFSGLQFPNYSSELNVNALELDDSALYLCASSPAETNYGYTFGSGTRLTVV.

The CDR3: CASSRAWGSSYNSPLHF. For the CDR3, the DNA is TGTGCCAGCAGCCGCGCGTGGGGTAGCTCCTATAATTCACCCCTCCACTTT. V usage is TRBV7-9 and J usage is TRBJ1-6; D is ambiguous. V was pared by 5 bases and J by 0 bases, with 14 bases between. CDR1 is SEHNR, CDR2 FQNEAQ, per germline (reference sequence). This CDR3 comprises 17 residues.

To note about this clone: Other DNA sequences of this sample code for an identical CDR3. The chain recombines TRBV7-9 with TRBJ1-5, with D perhaps TRBD1 (5 bases). From germline, CDR1 is SEHNR and CDR2 FQNEAQ (reference sequence). Trimming stripped 1 base from V and 0 bases from J, with 10 bases between. The CDR3 consists of 16 residues. CDR3: CASSLDGTYSNQPQHF. CDR3 coding DNA: TGTGCCAGCAGCTTAGACGGGACTTATAGCAATCAGCCCCAGCATTTT.

As for this clone: Different DNA sequences within this sample yield the same CDR3. The chain carries TRBV5-1 and TRBJ2-1; 9 positions match TRBD2. This CDR3 has 16 amino acids. Germline V gene sequence: CDR1 SGHRS, CDR2 YFSETQ. After removal of 0 bases from V and 4 bases from J, the junction contained 5 bases not matched to a gene. The CDR3: CASSLAGLAGYNEQFF. The CDR3 DNA reads as TGCGCCAGCAGCTTGGCCGGCCTAGCGGGGTACAATGAGCAGTTCTTC. The full variable domain, its missing parts supplied by reference TRBV5-1 and TRBJ2-1, is KAGVTQTPRYLIKTRGQQVTLSCSPISGHRSVSWYQQTPGQGLQFLFEYFSETQRNKGNFPGRFSGRQFSNSRSEMNVSTLELGDSALYLCASSLAGLAGYNEQFFGPGTRLTVL.

The chain employs TRBV11-2 and TRBJ2-5; D not resolved. Matching the DNA end better, TRBJ2-7 makes the J call doubtful. Germline values: CDR1 SGHAT, CDR2 FQNNGV. The CDR3 is made up of 13 amino acids. The CDR3 protein is CASSFVQVYEQYF. DNA of the CDR3: TGTGCCAGCAGCTTTGTTCAGGTCTACGAGCAGTACTTC.

The chain has TRBV5-1 and TRBJ2-1, with D possibly TRBD2 on 5 matching bases. CDR1 is SGHRS, CDR2 YFSETQ, per germline. This CDR3 spans 15 amino acids. Trimming shortened V by 0 bases and J by 1 base, and 8 bases separated the two germline ends. Here the CDR3 reads CASSLVANSYNEQFF. The CDR3 DNA sequence: TGCGCCAGCAGCTTGGTAGCGAATTCCTACAATGAGCAGTTCTTC.

This rearrangement joins TRBV29-1 to TRBJ1-1; possibly TRBD1 for D (5 bases). This CDR3 is 12 amino acids long. Germline V gene sequence: CDR1 SQVTM, CDR2 ANQGSEA. The V end lost 7 bases, the J end lost 1 base, and 10 bases lay between the germline ends. CDR3 in amino acids: CSAWRGNTEAFF. The CDR3 DNA sequence: TGCAGCGCCTGGAGGGGGAACACTGAAGCTTTCTTT.

This chain joins TRBV9 and TRBJ2-7; 9 bases line up with TRBD2. With V trimmed by 4 bases and J by 5 bases, 10 bases remained unmatched. CDR3 length: 15 amino acids. Germline CDR1 is SGDLS and CDR2 is YYNGEE. The CDR3 DNA follows: TGTGCCAGCAGCCCTGATAGCGGGAGCGGCCACGAGCAGTACTTC. As protein: CASSPDSGSGHEQYF. The full variable domain, completed using reference TRBV9 and TRBJ2-7, is DSGVTQTPKHLITATGQRVTLRCSPRSGDLSVYWYQQSLDQGLQFLIQYYNGEERAKGNILERFSAQQFPDLHSELNLSSLELGDSALYFCASSPDSGSGHEQYFGPGTRLTVT.

This sequence joins TRBV5-1 and TRBJ1-1, with a weak D call TRBD1 (5 bases). The V gene lost 2 bases and the J gene lost 5 bases, with 16 bases spanning the gap. Germline values: CDR1 SGHRS, CDR2 YFSETQ. This CDR3 comprises 15 residues. The CDR3 coding sequence is TGCGCCAGCAGCTTATTGGAAGGGGTTGCGACTGAAGCTTTCTTT. Translating it yields CASSLLEGVATEAFF.

The chain combines TRBV5-1 with TRBJ1-1; no definite D call. Germline CDR1 reads SGHRS; CDR2 reads YFSETQ. This CDR3 comprises 15 residues. V shed 2 bases and J shed 2 bases, with 13 bases lying between them. CDR3 nucleotide sequence: TGCGCCAGCAGCTTTCGATCTGACGGCAACACTGAAGCTTTCTTT. Its protein product is CASSFRSDGNTEAFF.

As DNA, the CDR3 is TGTGCCAGCAGCTATACAGGGGGGTCCGACAATGAGCAGTTCTTC. Residues: CASSYTGGSDNEQFF. This rearrangement joins TRBV7-9 to TRBJ2-1; 8 bases line up with TRBD1. The J segment lost 5 bases and the V segment lost 4 bases, leaving 7 bases of the junction unmatched. The CDR3 runs 15 residues. Per the germline V gene, CDR1 is SEHNR and CDR2 is FQNEAQ (reference sequence). Full variable domain (missing parts from reference TRBV7-9 and TRBJ2-1): DTGVSQNPRHKITKRGQNVTFRCDPISEHNRLYWYRQTLGQGPEFLTYFQNEAQLEKSRLLSDRFSAERPKGSFSTLEIQRTEQGDSAMYLCASSYTGGSDNEQFFGPGTRLTVL.